This is a list of T cell receptor beta chains from one sample in a study of regulatory T cells in long-lasting Graves disease. TCRdb passed the multiplex PCR reads through MiXCR, listing each CDR3 protein once. Here the sample spans 400,000 or so distinct CDR3 sequences, around 21% being singletons. The material was peripheral blood mononuclear cells (PBMCs), obtained when the disease was refractory, from a patient treated with antithyroid drugs. Receptor source: a female donor with Graves disease. Both conserved end residues are part of each CDR3. D genes are given only for firm matches. Expanded clones get a size class; other rows say once, few or many, or leave the size out.

. | many | TRBJ2-7 | TRBV20-1 | CSATRGSYEQYF | TGCAGTGCTACTAGGGGTTCCTACGAGCAGTACTTC
. | many | TRBJ1-6 | TRBV2 | CASSGQNPNNSPLHF | TGTGCCAGCAGTGGACAGAACCCAAATAATTCACCCCTCCACTTT
. | few | TRBJ1-5 | TRBV14 | CASSQGLSQPQHF | TGTGCCAGCAGCCAGGGCCTCTCTCAGCCCCAGCATTTT
. | . | TRBJ2-2 | TRBV6-4 | CASSWWGDTGELFF | TGTGCCAGCAGTTGGTGGGGGGACACCGGGGAGCTGTTTTTT
. | many | TRBJ2-4 | TRBV6-1 | CASSDWGLAKNIQYF | TGTGCCAGCAGTGACTGGGGCCTAGCCAAAAACATTCAGTACTTC
. | . | TRBJ1-1 | TRBV6-2/TRBV6-3 | CASSYKGEMNTEALF | TGTGCCAGCAGTTACAAAGGGGAAATGAACACTGAAGCTCTCTTT
. | . | TRBJ2-7 | TRBV6-1 | CASKIGRASSYEQYF | TGTGCCAGCAAAATCGGAAGGGCGAGCTCCTACGAGCAGTACTTC
. | . | TRBJ1-6 | TRBV6-2/TRBV6-3 | CASSSGTASSYNSPLHF | TGTGCCAGCAGCTCCGGGACTGCGAGCTCCTATAATTCACCCCTCCACTTT
. | . | TRBJ2-6 | TRBV9 | CASSSDPPANVLTF | TGTGCCAGCAGCTCCGATCCCCCGGCCAACGTCCTGACTTTC
TRBD1 | many | TRBJ2-7 | TRBV12-3/TRBV12-4 | CASSLGGTGGYEQYF | TGTGCCAGCAGTTTGGGAGGGACAGGGGGGTACGAGCAGTACTTC
. | many | TRBJ1-4 | TRBV12-3/TRBV12-4 | CASSFTGSNEKLFF | TGTGCCAGCAGTTTCACAGGGAGTAATGAAAAACTGTTTTTT
TRBD1 | . | TRBJ1-5 | TRBV4-3 | CASSQSRTGSGPQHF | TGCGCCAGCAGCCAATCAAGGACAGGTTCTGGGCCCCAGCATTTT
. | many | TRBJ1-2 | TRBV24-1 | CATSEYGYTF | TGTGCCACCAGTGAATATGGCTACACCTTC
. | . | TRBJ1-1 | TRBV29-1 | CSVEGALNMNTEAFF | TGCAGCGTTGAAGGGGCACTAAACATGAACACTGAAGCTTTCTTT
TRBD2 | few | TRBJ2-2 | TRBV7-8 | CASSPRGGGPNTGELFF | TGTGCCAGCAGCCCCCGGGGGGGAGGCCCGAACACCGGGGAGCTGTTTTTT
TRBD2 | . | TRBJ2-7 | TRBV7-2 | CASSLVPLGEGRDYPTYEQYF | TGTGCCAGCAGCTTAGTACCCCTGGGGGAAGGGAGGGACTATCCTACCTACGAGCAGTACTTC
. | many | TRBJ2-7 | TRBV10-2 | CASSESGYEQYF | TGCGCCAGCAGTGAGTCCGGGTACGAGCAGTACTTC
. | few | TRBJ1-5 | TRBV14 | CASIDDYSNQPQHF | TGTGCCAGCATAGATGATTATAGCAATCAGCCCCAGCATTTT
. | many | TRBJ1-1 | TRBV6-5 | CASSYRGVRGDTEAFF | TGTGCCAGCAGTTACCGAGGGGTCCGGGGGGACACTGAAGCTTTCTTT
. | few | TRBJ2-1 | TRBV20-1 | CSARKAPEQFF | TGCAGTGCTAGAAAAGCGCCAGAGCAGTTCTTC
. | . | TRBJ2-7 | TRBV27 | CASSLSQVGYEQYF | TGTGCCAGCAGTTTATCCCAGGTGGGCTACGAGCAGTACTTC
. | . | TRBJ2-6 | TRBV7-3 | CASSLTGISGANVLTF | TGTGCCAGCAGCCTCACAGGGATCTCTGGGGCCAACGTCCTGACTTTC
TRBD2 | . | TRBJ2-2 | TRBV18 | CASSQEASGSVDTGELFF | TGTGCCAGCTCACAGGAGGCTAGCGGGAGTGTCGACACCGGGGAGCTGTTTTTT
. | few | TRBJ2-2 | TRBV9 | CASSVGGANTGELFF | TGTGCCAGCAGCGTAGGTGGAGCAAACACCGGGGAGCTGTTTTTT
. | . | TRBJ1-2 | TRBV5-5 | CASSQGSPYGYTF | TGTGCCAGCAGCCAAGGCAGCCCCTATGGCTACACCTTC
. | once | TRBJ1-3 | TRBV14 | CASCRASGNTIYF | TGTGCCAGCTGCCGAGCCTCTGGAAACACCATATATTTT